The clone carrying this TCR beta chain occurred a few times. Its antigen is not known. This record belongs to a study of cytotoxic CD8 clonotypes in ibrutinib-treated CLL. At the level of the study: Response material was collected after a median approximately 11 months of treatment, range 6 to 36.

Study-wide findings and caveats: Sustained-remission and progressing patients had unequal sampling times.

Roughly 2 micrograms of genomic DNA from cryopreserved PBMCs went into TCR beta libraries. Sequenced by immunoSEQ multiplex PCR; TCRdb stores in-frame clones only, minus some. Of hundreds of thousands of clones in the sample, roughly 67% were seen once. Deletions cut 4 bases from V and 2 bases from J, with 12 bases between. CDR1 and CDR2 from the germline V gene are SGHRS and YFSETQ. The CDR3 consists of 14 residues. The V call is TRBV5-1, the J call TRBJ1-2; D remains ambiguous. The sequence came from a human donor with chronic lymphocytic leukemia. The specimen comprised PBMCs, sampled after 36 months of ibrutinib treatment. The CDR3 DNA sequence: TGCGCCAGCAGCCCCAGAGGCCCCAACTATGGCTACACCTTC. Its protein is CASSPRGPNYGYTF.